These 9 T cell receptor beta chains originate from one sample sequenced in a study of low-dose radiotherapy and immunotherapy resistance in tumors. TRAV- and TRBV-specific primers were used for first-strand cDNA, which covered alpha and beta chains. For amplifying TCRs, the PCR ran for 15 to 20 cycles with Phusion, which was used together with a constant-region primer and the adapter on the V primers. TCRdb re-analysed the reads in MiXCR, keeping a single row per CDR3 protein. The sample includes some 100,000 distinct CDR3 sequences, around 21% of them seen just once. Time point specified: after trial treatment. Treatment denoted: LDRT plus nivolumab, ipilimumab, low-dose cyclophosphamide and aspirin (RACIN trial). This material consisted of PBMCs, taken after low-dose radiotherapy plus immunotherapy. The receptors originated from a male donor with prostate cancer.

This clonotype was detected many times. The CDR3 protein is CASSPGTGRSYNEQFF. CDR3 nucleotide sequence: TGTGCCAGCAGCCCGGGGACAGGCCGCTCCTACAATGAGCAGTTCTTC. V gene TRBV11-3 combines with J gene TRBJ2-1; 8 bases are shared with TRBD1. V lost 5 bases, J lost 0 bases, and 6 bases stayed unmatched. The CDR3 runs 16 residues. Germline values: CDR1 SGHNT, CDR2 YENEEA.

There are many counts of this clonotype. The chain uses TRBV2 and TRBJ1-5, with D maybe TRBD1 (6 bases). The CDR3 is 16 amino acids. The ends were cut back, 4 bases at V and 1 base at J, with 14 bases in the middle. Germline V gene sequence: CDR1 SNHLY, CDR2 FYNNEI. DNA of the CDR3: TGTGCCAGCAGTGTAGGAGGGGGTGGGAGCAATCAGCCCCAGCATTTT. Residues: CASSVGGGGSNQPQHF.

About this clonotype: A far bigger clonotype differs at one base, so this is likely a read error. The chain links TRBV5-3 to TRBJ2-7, with 10 positions matching TRBD2. TRBV5-3 is recorded as an ORF, its role being uncertain. The CDR3 has 15 residues. CDR3 region: CASSLPSGGSGEQYF. The CDR3 region has the DNA TGTGCCAGCAGCTTGCCTAGCGGGGGATCTGGTGAGCAGTACTTC.

There are a few counts of this clonotype. The limits of the CDR3 on the DNA are not certain, so only TCRdb's listed CDR3 is given. V is TRBV7-6 and J is TRBJ2-2; the DNA was not compared with TRBD1, the D call given in the table. The CDR3 extends over 16 residues, inclusive of both ends. CDR1 is SGHVS and CDR2 is FNYEAQ in the germline V gene. The CDR3 spells CASSFIAGDTGELFFF.

This chain uses TRBV5-5 with TRBJ2-5; D gene ambiguous. The CDR3 has 11 residues. Germline-derived CDR1 and CDR2 are SGHKS and YYEKEE (reference sequence). Deletions cut 0 bases from V and 5 bases from J, with 2 bases between. The CDR3 nucleotides read TGTGCCAGCAGCTTGGTTGAGACCCAGTACTTC. As protein: CASSLVETQYF.

The V gene is TRBV4-3, the J gene TRBJ2-2, with D perhaps TRBD2 (7 bases). Trimming took 4 bases from V and 5 from J, leaving 14 bases between them. The CDR3 runs to 15 residues. Per germline, CDR1 LGHNA and CDR2 YSLEER. DNA for the CDR3: TGCGCCAGCAGCCGAGGGGGGGAGAAAACCGGGGAGCTGTTTTTT. Its translation is CASSRGGEKTGELFF.

This clonotype has only a few counts. The V and J genes are TRBV3-1 and TRBJ2-1; unclear D gene. The CDR3 sequence is 12 residues long. Germline V gene lookup returns CDR1 LGHDT and CDR2 YNNKEL (reference sequence). Trimming removed 3 bases from V and 8 bases from J, with 8 bases in between. The CDR3 region has the DNA TGTGCCAGCAGCCAGGCCAGCGATGAGCAGTTCTTC. Translation gives CASSQASDEQFF.

This clonotype was picked up many times. This chain connects TRBV7-9 to TRBJ1-1; possibly TRBD1 for D (5 bases). The germline gives CDR1 SEHNR, CDR2 FQNEAQ (reference sequence). V lost 3 bases and J 1 base, leaving 15 bases between the germline ends. The CDR3 extends over 16 amino acids. The CDR3 sequence is CASSFVTGTGNTEAFF. CDR3 coding DNA: TGTGCCAGCAGCTTCGTTACCGGGACTGGGAACACTGAAGCTTTCTTT.

Regarding this clonotype: Just one base apart from a much larger clone, this may be a read error. The DNA for the CDR3 is TGCAGTGCTAGAACTCGCACCATGGCCTACGAGCAGTACTTC. Encoded protein: CSARTRTMAYEQYF. This sequence joins TRBV20-1 and TRBJ2-7; D is uncertain. CDR1 DFQATT and CDR2 SNEGSKA come from the germline V gene (reference sequence). Trimming pared 2 bases from V and 2 bases from J, leaving 13 bases between. CDR3 length: 14 residues.